The T cell receptor (beta chain) described here comes from a study of OX40 agonist ivuxolimab in advanced cancers. About the study: Treatment received earlier with anti-PD-1, anti-PD-L1 or anti-CTLA-4 agents was allowed, and more than 35% had some.

Study results and limitations: The CD4+ and CD8+ T cells in the blood had expanded clonally by week 6 at 0.1 to 3.0 mg/kg. Fewer expanded clones were found on average in CD4+ than in CD8+ T cells.

Sequencing used immunoSEQ multiplex PCR; TCRdb keeps in-frame clones, though not all of them. The sample holds tens of thousands of clones, roughly 89% seen once. The germline gives CDR1 LGHNT, CDR2 FRNRAP. V lost 2 bases, J lost 4 bases, and 8 bases lay in between. CDR3 length equals 13 residues. Of note for this clone: As yet, its antigen is unknown.

This chain joins TRBV12-5 and TRBJ1-1; D unclear. The starting material was CD4+ or CD8+ T cells sorted from blood, obtained in a trial of the OX40 agonist ivuxolimab. The source is an adult with an advanced solid tumor such as melanoma, head and neck, liver or kidney cancer. CDR3 protein: CASGLPWGTEAFF. The CDR3 DNA reads TGTGCTAGTGGTTTGCCATGGGGCACTGAAGCTTTCTTT.